This T cell receptor beta chain was captured by sequencing in a study of quantifying T cell responses using KT2 cells. At the level of the study: Reverse transcription used primers in the TCR alpha and beta constant regions.

This CDR3 comprises 13 residues. The V gene lost 2 bases and the J gene lost 4 bases, with 9 bases spanning the gap. The germline CDR1 and CDR2 sequences are SGHVS and FNYEAQ. A single-stranded UMI oligo with SP2 sequence was ligated to cDNA 3' ends. An equimolar mix of RC1.1 and RC1.2 primed the beta chain across TRBC1 and TRBC2. TCRdb re-derived calls from the UMI-ligation and nested PCR reads in MiXCR, one entry per CDR3 protein. The data contain 25,000 to 35,000 distinct CDR3 sequences, about 7.3% of them singletons. This clonotype was seen more than once but under ten times. The sequence was collected from a human donor. Material for sequencing was PBMCs spiked with cells of the T cell clone KT2. This chain joins TRBV7-6 and TRBJ2-7; D uncertain. CDR3: CASSLPLGYEQYF. For the CDR3, the DNA is TGTGCCAGCAGCTTACCTCTAGGGTACGAGCAGTACTTC.